This T cell receptor (beta chain) was sequenced during a study of cytomegalovirus exposure and HLA in healthy donors. Study in general: There were approximately 85 million unique TCRs (from HLA-typed donors) in an early data release. Study-level findings and limits: The study labeled 150 to 200 TCR beta chains cytomegalovirus-associated. Sequencing depth across donors, presence/absence analyses assumed, was roughly uniform. In a later analysis, HLA-associated TCR beta chains were more clonally expanded than equally common others.

This CDR3 region has 11 residues. The germline CDR1 and CDR2 sequences are SQVTM and ANQGSEA. The germline V and J ends were trimmed by 3 bases and 1 base, with 3 bases remaining between them. The table lists this clone with a few counts. Antigen specificity is unknown. Researchers ran the PCR with 60 Vbeta and 13 Jbeta primers. Measured with immunoSEQ multiplex PCR; TCRdb has only the in-frame clones, and not every one. Of roughly 200,000 clones in the sample, about 9.4% are singletons; the top ten hold less than 1.5%. The sample was PBMCs. The V gene is TRBV29-1, the J gene TRBJ1-1; D ambiguous. The receptor comes from a woman in her twenties or thirties in good health and CMV-seropositive. The CDR3 sequence is CSVDRNTEAFF. In nucleotides, the CDR3 is TGCAGCGTTGACAGGAACACTGAAGCTTTCTTT.